These 2 T cell receptor beta chains originate from one sample sequenced in a study of identical twins. A single record per CDR3 protein comes from TCRdb applying MiXCR to the 5' RACE reads. There are around 470,000 distinct CDR3 sequences in the sample; approximately 14% occur only once, and about 0.52% lies in the top ten. The same data also went into a second study, on yellow fever vaccine responses in identical twins.

The sequencing sample was made of CD4+ T cells sorted from blood. These receptors came from a woman between 18 and 30 years old in good health.

This chain connects TRBV4-3 to TRBJ2-7, with no clear D. The CDR3 sequence is 15 residues long. The germline V gene has CDR1 LGHNA and CDR2 YSLEER. V shed 0 bases and J shed 1 base, with 10 bases lying between them. The CDR3 nucleotides read TGCGCCAGCAGCCAAGATCTTGCCAGGTCCTACGAGCAGTACTTC. Encoded protein: CASSQDLARSYEQYF.

Only a few counts were recorded for this clonotype. The chain is built from TRBV29-1 and TRBJ1-2; unclear D gene. V lost 3 bases and J 1 base, leaving 6 bases between the germline ends. The CDR3 contains 12 residues. Germline V CDR1 and CDR2: SQVTM, ANQGSEA. This chain's CDR3 is CSVDRNNYGYTF. The DNA for the CDR3 is TGCAGCGTTGACAGGAATAACTATGGCTACACCTTC.